This TCR beta chain comes out of a study of blood T cell repertoires in COVID-19. Study information: The origin of the acute and convalescent COVID-19 samples was the United States, Italy and Spain. Sample material is recorded as cDNA or gDNA derived from T cells, B-cell-depleted T cells, or PBMCs.

Original processing notes: Reference gene primer amplification gave nucleated cell count estimates. This table comes from immunoSEQ multiplex PCR, and its TCRdb copy is limited to in-frame clones, with some not included. V, J and clone size derive from that table, while D and trimming were established from the DNA sequence. The sample records approximately 250,000 clones, 84% being singletons. This CDR3 region has 13 residues. Germline CDR1 and CDR2: SQVTM and ANQGSEA. The V gene lost 6 bases and the J gene lost 0 bases, with 12 bases spanning the gap. This clone has only a few counts. This TCR was sampled from a woman in her thirties or forties who had recovered from COVID-19. Sequencing used peripheral blood. The V gene is TRBV29-1, the J gene TRBJ2-7; a weak D match, TRBD1 (6 bases). The CDR3 is CSVRTEISYEQYF. DNA of the CDR3: TGCAGCGTGAGGACAGAGATCTCCTACGAGCAGTACTTC.